This is a list of T cell receptor beta chains from one sample in a study of shared clonotypes between healthy human individuals. Libraries were prepared by immunoSEQ multiplex PCR; TCRdb keeps only in-frame clonotypes and omits some of them. Among over a million clones listed, roughly 96% were seen once. Specimen: naive CD4+ T cells sorted from blood. The source is a man younger than 45 in good health. The CDR3 runs from the conserved cysteine through the conserved F or W. Each record gives: D gene, J gene, clone size, V gene, CDR3 protein, CDR3 DNA. A D gene is named only where the DNA matches it firmly. Rows give clone size only sometimes, using once, few, many, or a class for an expanded clone.

>-|TRBJ2-1|-|TRBV5-8
CASSSLTQWISYNEQFF
TGTGCCAGCAGCTCGCTGACACAGTGGATCTCCTACAATGAGCAGTTCTTC
>-|TRBJ2-1|-|TRBV19
CASSISNRQFF
TGTGCCAGTAGTATCTCCAATAGGCAGTTCTTC
>-|TRBJ1-2|-|TRBV28
CASSLRGRSYGYTF
TGTGCCAGCTCGCTCCGAGGCAGAAGCTATGGCTACACCTTC
>TRBD2|TRBJ2-2|-|TRBV9
CASSLAGIHTGELFF
TGTGCCAGCAGCCTAGCGGGAATTCACACCGGGGAGCTGTTTTTT
>-|TRBJ2-3|-|TRBV5-1
CASSSGPGSTDTQYF
TGCGCCAGCAGCTCCGGACCGGGGAGCACAGATACGCAGTATTTT
>-|TRBJ2-3|-|TRBV28
CAIGTPRGTDTQYF
TGTGCCATCGGGACACCCCGTGGCACAGATACGCAGTATTTT
>TRBD2|TRBJ2-7|-|TRBV10-3
CATNSGADSYEQYF
TGTGCCACCAACAGCGGGGCGGACTCCTACGAGCAGTACTTC
>-|TRBJ2-7|-|TRBV7-8
CASSLLRGYEQYF
TGTGCCAGCAGCTTATTGAGAGGCTACGAGCAGTACTTC
>-|TRBJ1-2|-|TRBV5-6
CASSGLTGYGYTF
TGTGCCAGCAGCGGCCTTACAGGCTATGGCTACACCTTC
>-|TRBJ2-7|once|TRBV9
CASSVGVGRSYEQYF
TGTGCCAGCAGCGTAGGAGTCGGGAGATCATACGAGCAGTACTTC
>TRBD2|TRBJ2-7|once|TRBV28
CASSLGLAGPYEQYF
TGTGCCAGCAGTTTGGGGCTAGCGGGTCCCTACGAGCAGTACTTC
>-|TRBJ2-1|once|TRBV7-2
CASSSDYYNEQFF
TGTGCCAGCAGCTCGGACTACTACAATGAGCAGTTCTTC
>-|TRBJ1-2|-|TRBV28
CASTMGWGKGGYTF
TGTGCCAGCACCATGGGGTGGGGTAAGGGAGGCTACACCTTC
>-|TRBJ1-1|once|TRBV6-5
CASSYPLSTEAFF
TGTGCCAGCAGTTACCCCCTGAGCACTGAAGCTTTCTTT
>TRBD1|TRBJ2-2|-|TRBV4-3
CASSHTGTGYTGELFF
TGCGCCAGCAGCCACACCGGGACAGGGTACACCGGGGAGCTGTTTTTT
>-|TRBJ2-6|-|TRBV6-6
CASSYSNSGANVLTF
TGTGCCAGCAGTTACAGTAACTCTGGGGCCAACGTCCTGACTTTC
>-|TRBJ2-2|-|TRBV5-4
CASGPTGLNTGELFF
TGTGCCAGCGGACCTACAGGGTTGAACACCGGGGAGCTGTTTTTT